This T cell receptor (beta chain) came from a study of response to subunit inactivated influenza vaccine. Study-level points and caveats: The authors suggested that few new T cells are recruited per seasonal influenza vaccination.

Each CDR3 protein gets one entry after TCRdb re-called the RT-PCR reads with MiXCR. Of about 650,000 distinct CDR3 sequences in the sample, around 14% are singletons; the top ten hold under 14%. From germline, CDR1 is MDHEN and CDR2 SYDVKM. The CDR3 extends over 14 amino acids. V shed 2 bases and J shed 7 bases, with 14 bases lying between them. This clonotype occurred a few times. Its antigen is still unknown. The rearrangement uses TRBV28 and TRBJ2-5, with D tentatively TRBD1 (5 bases). The clonotype originates from a middle-aged man who received an inactivated influenza vaccine. The starting material was PBMCs from blood, obtained roughly 12 days after vaccination. CDR3 sequence (DNA): TGTGCCAGCAGTTTAAGGGGCGTCATGGGGACCCAGTACTTC. It is translated as CASSLRGVMGTQYF.